Following are 9 T cell receptor beta chains from one sample sequenced in a study of blood T cell repertoires in COVID-19. TCRdb keeps only in-frame clones here, not all; method: immunoSEQ multiplex PCR. The sample has 25,000 to 35,000 clones, 85% to 90% seen once. Sequenced material: peripheral blood. These receptors were taken from a man in his fifties or sixties with active COVID-19.

The J gene is TRBJ1-2, the V gene TRBV19; D is perhaps TRBD1 (6 bases). Germline V gene sequence: CDR1 LNHDA, CDR2 SQIVND (reference sequence). CDR3 length: 15 amino acids. V dropped 7 bases and J dropped 0 bases, with 15 bases sitting between them. The CDR3 DNA sequence: TGTGCCAGTACCCTTGACAGGCAACCTAACTATGGCTACACCTTC. Translating it yields CASTLDRQPNYGYTF.

This chain links TRBV5-1 with TRBJ2-1; TRBD2 matches 12 bases. V gave up 2 bases and J gave up 1 base; unmatched junction bases: 1. The CDR3 consists of 16 residues. The germline CDR1 and CDR2 sequences are SGHRS and YFSETQ. Here the CDR3 reads CASSFGLAGSYNEQFF. The CDR3, as DNA: TGCGCCAGCAGCTTCGGACTAGCGGGGTCCTACAATGAGCAGTTCTTC.

The CDR3, as DNA: TGTGCCACCAGCAGAGAACAGGCCTGGGCTGAAGCTTTCTTT. It yields the protein CATSREQAWAEAFF. V gene TRBV15 combines with J gene TRBJ1-1, with D perhaps TRBD1 (5 bases). V was shortened by 0 bases and J by 6 bases, with 11 bases between the two germline ends. Germline CDR1 reads LNHNV; CDR2 reads YYDKDF (reference sequence). The CDR3 consists of 14 residues.

V usage is TRBV7-2 and J usage is TRBJ1-2; D gene unclear. Trimming shortened V by 5 bases and J by 5 bases, and 15 bases separated the two germline ends. Germline V lookup: CDR1 SGHTA, CDR2 FQGNSA. The CDR3 spans 14 residues. The CDR3 DNA reads as TGTGCCAGCAGCCTCCCGAATGGTCGGTATGGCTACACCTTC. Protein product: CASSLPNGRYGYTF.

V gene TRBV4-2 combines with J gene TRBJ2-5; TRBD1 matches 7 bases. V was clipped by 2 bases and J by 5 bases; unmatched bases: 11. Germline loops: CDR1 LGHNA, CDR2 YNFKEQ. The CDR3 spans 16 residues. CDR3: CASSQTNRGAGETQYF. Written as DNA, the CDR3 is TGTGCCAGCAGCCAAACCAACAGGGGTGCTGGGGAGACCCAGTACTTC.

J is TRBJ2-1 and V is TRBV7-2, with 12 bases fitting TRBD2. Unmatched junction bases numbered 5, after V lost 2 bases and J lost 6 bases. This CDR3 is 16 amino acids long. Germline values: CDR1 SGHTA, CDR2 FQGNSA. The DNA for the CDR3 is TGTGCCAGCAGCTTAACCTCTAGCGGGGGGGCCAATGAGCAGTTCTTC. This codes for CASSLTSSGGANEQFF.

The rearrangement links TRBV18 to TRBJ1-4; D unclear. Per germline, CDR1 KGHSH and CDR2 LQKENI. The CDR3 sequence is 14 residues long. Trimming shortened V by 2 bases and J by 6 bases, and 10 bases separated the two germline ends. The DNA for the CDR3 is TGTGCCAGCTCACCAGGAGGGATGGATGAAAAACTGTTTTTT. The encoded protein is CASSPGGMDEKLFF.

The chain combines TRBV5-6 with TRBJ2-3; no definite D call. The V end was cut by 1 base, the J end by 7 bases, with 13 bases between. The germline V gene encodes CDR1 SGHDT and CDR2 YYEEEE. This CDR3 region has 14 residues. CDR3 in DNA: TGTGCCAGCAGCTTGTTAGATTCTAGGAATACGCAGTATTTT. This encodes CASSLLDSRNTQYF.

This clone is a singleton in its sample. CDR3 amino acids: CASSLSGANSPLHF. In DNA form, the CDR3 reads TGTGCCAGCAGCTTGAGTGGGGCGAATTCACCCCTCCACTTT. The chain combines TRBV5-4 with TRBJ1-6; a possible D gene is TRBD1 (5 bases). In germline, CDR1 is SGHNT, CDR2 YYREEE (reference sequence). The V end lost 1 base, the J end lost 7 bases, and 9 bases lay between the germline ends. The CDR3 has 14 residues. Supplemented by reference TRBV5-4 and TRBJ1-6, the full variable domain reads ETGVTQSPTHLIKTRGQQVTLRCSSQSGHNTVSWYQQALGQGPQFIFQYYREEENGRGNFPPRFSGLQFPNYSSELNVNALELDDSALYLCASSLSGANSPLHFGNGTRLTVT.